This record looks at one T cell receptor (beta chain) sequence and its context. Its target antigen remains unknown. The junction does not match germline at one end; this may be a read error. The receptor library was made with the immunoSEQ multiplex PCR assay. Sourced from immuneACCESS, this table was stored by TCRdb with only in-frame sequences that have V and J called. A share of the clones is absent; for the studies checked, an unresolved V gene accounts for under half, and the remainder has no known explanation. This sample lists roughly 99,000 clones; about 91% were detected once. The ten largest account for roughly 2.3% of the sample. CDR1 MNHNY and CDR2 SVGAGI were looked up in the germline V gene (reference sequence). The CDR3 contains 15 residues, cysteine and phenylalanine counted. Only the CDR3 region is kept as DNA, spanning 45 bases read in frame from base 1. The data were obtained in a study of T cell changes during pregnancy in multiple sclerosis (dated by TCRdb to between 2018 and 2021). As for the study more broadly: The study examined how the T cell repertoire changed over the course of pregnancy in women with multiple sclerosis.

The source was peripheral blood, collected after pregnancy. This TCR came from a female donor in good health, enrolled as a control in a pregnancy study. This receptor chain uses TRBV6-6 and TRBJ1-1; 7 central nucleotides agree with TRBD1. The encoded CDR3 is CASSQDREVKTEAFF. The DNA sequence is TGTGCCAGCAGTCAAGACAGGGAAGTGAAGACTGAAGCTTTCTTT.